Described below is a single T cell receptor beta chain sequence and its context. Trimming shortened V by 0 bases and J by 3 bases, and 14 bases separated the two germline ends. The germline gives CDR1 DFQATT, CDR2 SNEGSKA (reference sequence). The CDR3 sequence is 15 residues long. This sample is part of a study of human T cells and chemical hapten exposure. Study-level background: Recorded diagnoses among the mostly female patients were alopecia areata, totalis or universalis.

The sample's time point: pre-sensitization, week 0. Treatment defined: therapeutic diphenylcyclopropenone sensitization with weekly scalp DPC. TCRdb re-called the RACE reads with MiXCR, one entry per CDR3 protein. The sample holds about 180,000 distinct CDR3 sequences; around 30% are singletons and the top ten take 2.9%. The sequencing here drew on whole blood, taken in connection with sensitization to the hapten diphenylcyclopropenone (DPC). The TCR comes from a woman in her 30s with alopecia areata. Some clones in this sample may be carry-over from other donors' samples. The chain joins TRBV20-1 to TRBJ1-1, with D unresolved. The chain's CDR3 is CSARDRSGGHTEAFF. The CDR3 nucleotides read TGCAGTGCTAGAGATCGATCGGGCGGGCACACTGAAGCTTTCTTT.